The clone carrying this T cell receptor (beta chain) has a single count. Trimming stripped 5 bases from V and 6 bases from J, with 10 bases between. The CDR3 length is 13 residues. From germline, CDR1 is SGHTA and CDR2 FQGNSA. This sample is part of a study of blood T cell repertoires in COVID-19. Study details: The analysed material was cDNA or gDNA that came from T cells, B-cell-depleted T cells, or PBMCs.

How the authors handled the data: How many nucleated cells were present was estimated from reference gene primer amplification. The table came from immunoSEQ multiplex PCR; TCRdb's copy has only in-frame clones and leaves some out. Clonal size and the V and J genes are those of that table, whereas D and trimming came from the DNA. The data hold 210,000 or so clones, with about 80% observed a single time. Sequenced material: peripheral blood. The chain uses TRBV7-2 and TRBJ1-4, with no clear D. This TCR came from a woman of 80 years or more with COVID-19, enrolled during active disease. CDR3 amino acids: CASSRERYEKLFF. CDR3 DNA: TGTGCCAGCAGCCGAGAACGTTATGAAAAACTGTTTTTT.